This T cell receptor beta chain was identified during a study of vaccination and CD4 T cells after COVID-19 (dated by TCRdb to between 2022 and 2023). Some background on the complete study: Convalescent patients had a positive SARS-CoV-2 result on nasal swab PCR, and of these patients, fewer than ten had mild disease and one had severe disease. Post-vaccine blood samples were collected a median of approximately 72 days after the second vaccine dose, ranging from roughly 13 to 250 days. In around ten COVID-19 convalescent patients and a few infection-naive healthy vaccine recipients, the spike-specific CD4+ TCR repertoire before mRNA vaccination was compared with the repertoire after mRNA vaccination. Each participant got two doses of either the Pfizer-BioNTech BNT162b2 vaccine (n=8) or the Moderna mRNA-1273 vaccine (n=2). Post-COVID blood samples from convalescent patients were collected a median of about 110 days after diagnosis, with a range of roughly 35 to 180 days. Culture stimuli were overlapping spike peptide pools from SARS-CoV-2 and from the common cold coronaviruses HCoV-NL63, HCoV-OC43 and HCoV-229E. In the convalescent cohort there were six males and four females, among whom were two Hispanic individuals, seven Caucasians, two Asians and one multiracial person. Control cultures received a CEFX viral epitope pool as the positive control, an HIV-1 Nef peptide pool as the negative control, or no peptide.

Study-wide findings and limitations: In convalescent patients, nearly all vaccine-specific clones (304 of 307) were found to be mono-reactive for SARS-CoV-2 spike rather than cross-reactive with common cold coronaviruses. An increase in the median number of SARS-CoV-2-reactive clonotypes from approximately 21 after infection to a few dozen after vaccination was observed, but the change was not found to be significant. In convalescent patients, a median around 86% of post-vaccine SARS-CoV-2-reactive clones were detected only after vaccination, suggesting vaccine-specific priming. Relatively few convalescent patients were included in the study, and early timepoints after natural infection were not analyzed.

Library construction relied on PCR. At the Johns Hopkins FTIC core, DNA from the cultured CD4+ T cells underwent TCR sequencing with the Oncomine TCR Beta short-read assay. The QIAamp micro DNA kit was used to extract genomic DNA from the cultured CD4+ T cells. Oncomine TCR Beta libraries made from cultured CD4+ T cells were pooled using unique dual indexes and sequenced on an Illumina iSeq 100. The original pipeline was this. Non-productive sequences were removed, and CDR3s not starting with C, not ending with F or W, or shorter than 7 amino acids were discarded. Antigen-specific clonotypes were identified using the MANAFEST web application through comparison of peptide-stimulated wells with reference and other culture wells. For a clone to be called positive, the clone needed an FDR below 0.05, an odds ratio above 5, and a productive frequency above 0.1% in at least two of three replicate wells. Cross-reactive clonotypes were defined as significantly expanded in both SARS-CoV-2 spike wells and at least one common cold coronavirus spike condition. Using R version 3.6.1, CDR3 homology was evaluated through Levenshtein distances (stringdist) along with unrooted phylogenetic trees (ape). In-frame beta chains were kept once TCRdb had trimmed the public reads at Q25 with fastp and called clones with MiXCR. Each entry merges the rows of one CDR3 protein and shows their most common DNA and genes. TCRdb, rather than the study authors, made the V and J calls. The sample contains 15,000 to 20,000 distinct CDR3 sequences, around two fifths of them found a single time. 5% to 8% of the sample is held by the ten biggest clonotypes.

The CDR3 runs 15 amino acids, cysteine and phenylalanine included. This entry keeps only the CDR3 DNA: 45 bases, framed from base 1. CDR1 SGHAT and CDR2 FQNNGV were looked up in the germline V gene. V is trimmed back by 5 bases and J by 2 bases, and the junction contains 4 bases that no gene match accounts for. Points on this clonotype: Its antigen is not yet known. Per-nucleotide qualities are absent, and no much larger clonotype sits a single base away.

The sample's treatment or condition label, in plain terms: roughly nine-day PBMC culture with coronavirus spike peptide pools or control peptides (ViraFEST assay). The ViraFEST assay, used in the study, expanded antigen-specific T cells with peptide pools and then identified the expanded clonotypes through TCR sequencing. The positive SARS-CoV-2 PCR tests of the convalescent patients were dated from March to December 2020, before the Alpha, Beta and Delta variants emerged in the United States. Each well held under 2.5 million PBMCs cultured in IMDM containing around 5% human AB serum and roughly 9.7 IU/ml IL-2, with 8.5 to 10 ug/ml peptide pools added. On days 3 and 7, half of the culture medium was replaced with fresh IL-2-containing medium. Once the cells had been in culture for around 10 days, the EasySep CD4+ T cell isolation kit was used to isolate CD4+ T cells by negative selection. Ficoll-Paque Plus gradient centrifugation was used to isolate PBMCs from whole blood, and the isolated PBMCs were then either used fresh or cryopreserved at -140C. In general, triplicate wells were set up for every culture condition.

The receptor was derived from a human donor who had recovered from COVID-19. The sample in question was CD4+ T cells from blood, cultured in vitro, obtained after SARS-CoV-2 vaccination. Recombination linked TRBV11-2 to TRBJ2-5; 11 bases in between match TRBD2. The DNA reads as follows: TGTGCCAGCAGCCCCCGACTAGCGGGGCAAGAGACCCAGTACTTC. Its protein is CASSPRLAGQETQYF.